This record covers a single TCR beta chain. Sequenced by immunoSEQ multiplex PCR; TCRdb stores in-frame clones only, minus some. The sample gives 150,000 to 200,000 clones, approximately 80% of which show up once; approximately 15% is in the top ten. The record originates from a study of blood T cell repertoires in COVID-19. Germline CDR1 is SNHLY and CDR2 is FYNNEI. This CDR3 region has 19 residues. J was trimmed by 4 bases and V by 4 bases; bases with no gene match: 15. The receptor was derived from a man in his 60s who had been exposed to COVID-19. This rearrangement joins TRBV2 to TRBJ2-5; 13 bases map to TRBD2. The specimen was PBMCs or T cells enriched from blood (not recorded which). The CDR3 coding sequence is TGTGCCAGCAGTGTAGAACTGGGACTAGCGGGATTAAAACGAGAGACCCAGTACTTC. Residues: CASSVELGLAGLKRETQYF.